One sample yielded the 27 T cell receptor beta chains listed below, sequenced in a study of T cells in tuberculosis. Using immunoSEQ multiplex PCR, the repertoire was profiled, and TCRdb retains in-frame clones only, with some absent. The table records some 40,000 clones, approximately 94% of them present only once. Time point specified: new active TB diagnosis, blood taken before or within 7 days of starting treatment. The source was PBMCs, collected at tuberculosis diagnosis. These receptors originate from an adult with tuberculosis.

As DNA, the CDR3 is TGCGCCAGCAGCCAAAATAGACAGACTAACTATGGCTACACCTTC. Translated, it gives CASSQNRQTNYGYTF. This chain links TRBV5-1 with TRBJ1-2; weak D call: TRBD1 (5 bases). CDR1 and CDR2 (germline): SGHRS, YFSETQ. The CDR3 sequence is 15 residues long. Trimming took 4 bases from V and 0 from J, leaving 13 bases between them.

This clone was recorded only once. The J gene is TRBJ1-1, the V gene TRBV5-6; TRBD1 might be the D (6 bases). Germline CDR1 is SGHDT and CDR2 is YYEEEE. The CDR3 has 16 amino acids. V lost 0 bases, J lost 6 bases, and 18 bases lay in between. The CDR3 region has the DNA TGTGCCAGCAGCTTGGGTCCAGGGGATCCCCCCCCTGAAGCTTTCTTT. This encodes CASSLGPGDPPPEAFF.

This rearrangement joins TRBV4-1 to TRBJ1-2; 8 bases are a match to TRBD1. The CDR3 loop spans 16 amino acids. The junction had 8 bases not matched to a gene; V was cut back by 3 bases and J by 2 bases. CDR1 and CDR2 (germline): MGHRA, YSYEKL. In DNA form, the CDR3 reads TGCGCCAGCAGCCATGAGTCAGGGGGCTTCAACTATGGCTACACCTTC. Protein sequence: CASSHESGGFNYGYTF.

The chain uses TRBV30 and TRBJ1-1, with 8 bases fitting TRBD1. Germline V gene data show CDR1 as GTSNPN and CDR2 as SVGIG (reference sequence). Trimming at V came to 1 base and at J to 5 bases, leaving 9 bases not matched to a gene. This CDR3 has 15 residues. CDR3 sequence (DNA): TGTGCCTGGAGTGACGGACAGGGTTGGAGGACTGAAGCTTTCTTT. Its protein product is CAWSDGQGWRTEAFF.

This chain links TRBV5-1 with TRBJ1-3; 7 bases map to TRBD1. In germline, CDR1 is SGHRS, CDR2 YFSETQ. The CDR3 length is 16 residues. The trim removed 6 bases at V and 0 bases at J, leaving 9 bases unmatched. CDR3 DNA sequence: TGCGCCAGCACCCCAGGGGGGCTAAGCTCTGGAAACACCATATATTTT. The encoded protein is CASTPGGLSSGNTIYF.

The chain uses TRBV5-1 and TRBJ2-7; TRBD2 matches 8 bases. Germline CDR1 and CDR2: SGHRS and YFSETQ. J gave up 1 base and V 0 bases, and 9 bases lay outside the gene matches. The CDR3 has 17 residues. CDR3 sequence: CASSLAVSGDGSYEQYF. The CDR3 region has the DNA TGCGCCAGCAGCTTGGCTGTTAGCGGGGACGGGTCCTACGAGCAGTACTTC.

The rearrangement links TRBV5-1 to TRBJ2-6; 9 nucleotides agree with TRBD1. The germline V gene has CDR1 SGHRS and CDR2 YFSETQ. J was trimmed by 2 bases and V by 3 bases; bases with no gene match: 3. The CDR3 spans 16 residues. The CDR3 nucleotides read TGCGCCAGCAGCTGGGGGACAGGGACTGGGGCCAACGTCCTGACTTTC. As protein: CASSWGTGTGANVLTF.

The V and J genes are TRBV6-4 and TRBJ2-3; the match to TRBD2 covers 8 bases. Losses at the gene ends were 3 bases for V and 1 base for J; bases not matched to a gene: 0. From germline, CDR1 is MRHNA and CDR2 SNTAGT. The CDR3 covers 14 residues. CDR3 protein: CASSERGGTDTQYF. In nucleotides, the CDR3 is TGTGCCAGCAGTGAGCGGGGGGGCACAGATACGCAGTATTTT.

The chain combines TRBV19 with TRBJ1-2; 9 nucleotides match TRBD1. The CDR3 totals 12 residues. Unmatched junction bases numbered 6, after V lost 6 bases and J lost 10 bases. CDR1 and CDR2 (germline): LNHDA, SQIVND (reference sequence). The CDR3 sequence is CASSLTGGVYTF. The CDR3 bases are TGTGCCAGTAGCCTGACAGGGGGGGTCTACACCTTC.

The chain recombines TRBV7-6 with TRBJ2-1; 11 bases are a match to TRBD2. With 5 bases clipped from V and 4 bases from J, the junction kept 7 bases outside the gene matches. CDR3 length: 16 residues. The germline V gene encodes CDR1 SGHVS and CDR2 FNYEAQ. The chain's CDR3 is CASSRRTSGRYNEQFF. The CDR3 nucleotides are TGTGCCAGCAGCCGCAGGACTAGCGGGCGATACAATGAGCAGTTCTTC.

There are a few counts of this clone. V usage is TRBV4-1 and J usage is TRBJ1-2; D unresolved. CDR3 size: 13 residues. The germline V and J ends were trimmed by 4 bases and 2 bases, with 8 bases remaining between them. From germline, CDR1 is MGHRA and CDR2 YSYEKL. The CDR3, as DNA: TGCGCCAGCAGCCCCAACCAGAACTATGGCTACACCTTC. Amino acids: CASSPNQNYGYTF.

The chain is built from TRBV19 and TRBJ1-2; no clear D. The CDR3 totals 13 residues. The ends were cut back, 3 bases at V and 7 bases at J, with 12 bases in the middle. Germline assignment: CDR1 LNHDA and CDR2 SQIVND (reference sequence). Written as DNA, the CDR3 is TGTGCCAGTAGTATCCAAAGTTCAGGTGGCTACACCTTC. It yields the protein CASSIQSSGGYTF.

The J gene is TRBJ2-3, the V gene TRBV9; D not certain. Germline V gives CDR1 SGDLS, CDR2 YYNGEE. The CDR3 length is 16 residues. V lost 0 bases and J 2 bases, leaving 13 bases between the germline ends. CDR3 sequence reads: CASSVAGGQNTDTQYF. For the CDR3, the DNA is TGTGCCAGCAGCGTAGCCGGTGGGCAGAACACAGATACGCAGTATTTT.

The chain combines TRBV5-1 with TRBJ2-1, with D hard to call. Germline V lookup: CDR1 SGHRS, CDR2 YFSETQ. The CDR3 is 14 amino acids. V was pared by 4 bases and J by 5 bases, with 13 bases between. The DNA for the CDR3 is TGCGCCAGCAGCCTCCTCACAGTCAACAATGAGCAGTTCTTC. Its translation is CASSLLTVNNEQFF.

The chain has TRBV2 and TRBJ2-3, with TRBD2 identical over 10 bases. The germline CDR1 and CDR2 sequences are SNHLY and FYNNEI. The CDR3 extends over 16 amino acids. V lost 6 bases and J lost 5; bases outside the gene matches: 11. The CDR3 loop reads CASSESGGASIDTQYF. CDR3 in DNA: TGTGCCAGCAGCGAAAGCGGGGGGGCCTCCATAGATACGCAGTATTTT.

The chain employs TRBV5-6 and TRBJ1-3, with TRBD1 matching 9 bases. The CDR3 loop spans 18 amino acids. With 0 bases clipped from V and 0 bases from J, the junction kept 7 bases outside the gene matches. The germline gives CDR1 SGHDT, CDR2 YYEEEE. CDR3 protein: CASSLVSGQGLSGNTIYF. As DNA, the CDR3 is TGTGCCAGCAGCTTGGTTTCGGGACAGGGCCTCTCTGGAAACACCATATATTTT.

The chain employs TRBV2 and TRBJ2-7; possible D gene TRBD1, 6 bases. V was clipped by 10 bases and J by 2 bases, with 15 bases between them. This CDR3 has 13 residues. Germline values: CDR1 SNHLY, CDR2 FYNNEI. CDR3 amino acids: CATLRGLPYEQYF. The CDR3 region has the DNA TGTGCCACCCTCAGGGGTCTCCCCTACGAGCAGTACTTC.

The J gene is TRBJ2-2, the V gene TRBV11-2; D unclear. The CDR3 is made up of 13 amino acids. V dropped 2 bases and J dropped 6 bases, with 7 bases sitting between them. Germline V lookup: CDR1 SGHAT, CDR2 FQNNGV. CDR3: CASSLIFSGELFF. The CDR3 coding sequence is TGTGCCAGCAGCTTAATCTTCTCCGGGGAGCTGTTTTTT.

The chain recombines TRBV6-4 with TRBJ2-2; 10 nucleotides line up with TRBD2. Germline V gene data show CDR1 as MRHNA and CDR2 as SNTAGT. Germline trimming cut 4 bases from V and 1 base from J; bases unmatched to any gene: 0. CDR3 length: 15 residues. The CDR3 spells CASSGLAGNTGELFF. CDR3 nucleotide sequence: TGTGCCAGCAGTGGACTAGCGGGGAACACCGGGGAGCTGTTTTTT.

The chain carries TRBV30 and TRBJ2-6; a possible D gene is TRBD1 (5 bases). The CDR3 totals 17 residues. The germline V gene has CDR1 GTSNPN and CDR2 SVGIG (reference sequence). V lost 3 bases and J 0 bases, leaving 15 bases between the germline ends. The CDR3 reads CAWRPTAHFSGANVLTF. The DNA of the CDR3 is TGTGCCTGGAGACCGACAGCACACTTCTCTGGGGCCAACGTCCTGACTTTC.

V is TRBV6-1 and J is TRBJ1-2, with a tentative D call TRBD1 (6 bases). Germline CDR1 MNHNS, CDR2 SASEGT. CDR3 length: 13 amino acids. The V end was cut by 9 bases, the J end by 5 bases, with 16 bases between. The CDR3: CASAPGATYGYTF. DNA for the CDR3: TGTGCCAGTGCCCCAGGGGCTACATATGGCTACACCTTC.

The chain joins TRBV6-1 to TRBJ2-3, with a tentative D call TRBD2 (5 bases). With 2 bases removed from V and 2 bases from J, the gap between germline ends came to 11 bases. Germline V gene data show CDR1 as MNHNS and CDR2 as SASEGT. CDR3 size: 15 residues. As DNA, the CDR3 is TGTGCCAGCAGTGAATGGGCGGGCCCCACAGATACGCAGTATTTT. Amino acids: CASSEWAGPTDTQYF.

The rearrangement joins TRBV27 to TRBJ1-6; 9 positions agree with TRBD1. Germline trimming cut 6 bases from V and 7 bases from J; bases unmatched to any gene: 7. Germline V gene data show CDR1 as MNHEY and CDR2 as SMNVEV (reference sequence). This CDR3 is built from 15 residues. CDR3 region: CASRSGTGSNSPLHF. The CDR3 DNA follows: TGTGCCAGCAGATCCGGGACAGGGAGCAATTCACCCCTCCACTTT.

As DNA, the CDR3 is TGTGCCAGCAGCGGACAGGCCCTCGGGACTTTCTTT. Protein sequence: CASSGQALGTFF. This rearrangement joins TRBV2 to TRBJ1-1, with TRBD1 identical over 7 bases. J gave up 12 bases and V 6 bases, and 10 bases lay outside the gene matches. This CDR3 has 12 residues. Germline CDR1 reads SNHLY; CDR2 reads FYNNEI.

The chain recombines TRBV30 with TRBJ1-5; tentatively, D is TRBD1 (5 bases). Trimming shortened V by 0 bases and J by 6 bases, and 9 bases separated the two germline ends. The CDR3 consists of 13 residues. Germline CDR1 reads GTSNPN; CDR2 reads SVGIG (reference sequence). This CDR3 reads CAWSVGQGQPQHF. CDR3 nucleotides: TGTGCCTGGAGTGTTGGTCAGGGTCAGCCCCAGCATTTT.

Only one count was recorded for this clone. The chain carries TRBV7-2 and TRBJ1-1; a weak D match, TRBD1 (5 bases). Germline V gene data show CDR1 as SGHTA and CDR2 as FQGNSA. Between the trimmed V and J ends, which lost 5 bases and 7 bases, there was a span of 14 bases. The CDR3 is made up of 13 amino acids. CDR3 residues: CASSPYGQGEAFF. In DNA form, the CDR3 reads TGTGCCAGCAGCCCATATGGGCAGGGTGAAGCTTTCTTT. The whole variable domain, remainder taken from reference TRBV7-2 and TRBJ1-1, is GAGVSQSPSNKVTEKGKDVELRCDPISGHTALYWYRQSLGQGLEFLIYFQGNSAPDKSGLPSDRFSAERTGGSVSTLTIQRTQQEDSAVYLCASSPYGQGEAFFGQGTRLTVV.

The V gene is TRBV2, the J gene TRBJ1-1, with a tentative D call TRBD1 (6 bases). V was pared by 7 bases and J by 1 base, with 10 bases between. Per the germline V gene, CDR1 is SNHLY and CDR2 is FYNNEI. The CDR3 contains 13 residues. The CDR3 nucleotides read TGTGCCAGCAAGGACAGAAGGAACACTGAAGCTTTCTTT. Its translation is CASKDRRNTEAFF.